A selection of T cell receptor beta chains follows, all from one sample in a study of T cells after somatic rescue of genetic block. Profiled with immunoSEQ multiplex PCR; TCRdb holds only in-frame clones, not every one. The sample has roughly 15,000 clones, roughly 70% seen once; the top ten hold less than 25%. The sequencing input was peripheral blood mononuclear cells (PBMCs). Every receptor here comes from a boy aged 5-17 years. The CDR3 runs from the conserved cysteine through the conserved F or W. D genes are given only for firm matches. Expanded clones are given a class, and other clones once, few, many or no size at all.

v_gene	d_gene	abundance	j_gene	CDR3aa	CDR3nt
TRBV30	.	.	TRBJ1-3	CAWRVTTGNTIYF	TGTGCCTGGAGGGTAACTACTGGAAACACCATATATTTT
TRBV2	TRBD2	.	TRBJ2-3	CASSEAMGLAGTDTQYF	TGTGCCAGCAGTGAAGCGATGGGACTAGCGGGGACAGATACGCAGTATTTT
TRBV6-5	.	.	TRBJ2-3	CASSYSWAVRDTQYF	TGTGCCAGCAGTTACTCGTGGGCAGTGAGAGATACGCAGTATTTT
TRBV28	.	.	TRBJ2-7	CASRDGTLTYEQYF	TGTGCCAGCAGGGACGGGACGCTCACCTACGAGCAGTACTTC
TRBV28	.	.	TRBJ2-5	CASSLTWGAQETQYF	TGTGCCAGCAGTTTAACTTGGGGGGCCCAAGAGACCCAGTACTTC
TRBV7-9	.	.	TRBJ2-1	CASSLGGTLYNEQFF	TGTGCCAGCAGCTTGGGAGGCACCCTCTACAATGAGCAGTTCTTC
TRBV19	.	.	TRBJ1-5	CASSMAGHQPQHF	TGTGCCAGTAGTATGGCAGGACATCAGCCCCAGCATTTT
TRBV19	TRBD2	.	TRBJ2-2	CASLAGANTGELFF	TGTGCCAGTCTAGCGGGGGCGAACACCGGGGAGCTGTTTTTT
TRBV15	TRBD2	.	TRBJ2-3	CATSRGNSGGTDTQYF	TGTGCCACCAGCAGAGGGAATAGCGGGGGCACAGATACGCAGTATTTT
TRBV10-2	.	.	TRBJ2-1	CASSRFGEYLDNEQFF	TGCGCCAGCAGTCGTTTCGGGGAGTATTTGGATAATGAGCAGTTCTTC
TRBV5-1	.	.	TRBJ1-2	CASSLIQGITDGYTF	TGCGCCAGCAGCTTGATTCAGGGGATAACTGATGGCTACACCTTC
TRBV29-1	TRBD1	.	TRBJ1-1	CSVMGQGGTEAFF	TGCAGCGTTATGGGACAGGGGGGTACTGAAGCTTTCTTT
TRBV5-1	TRBD1	.	TRBJ2-5	CASMGQGKETQYF	TGCGCCAGCATGGGACAGGGAAAAGAGACCCAGTACTTC
TRBV6-4	TRBD1	medium-sized	TRBJ1-5	CASSDDRGGNQPQHF	TGTGCCAGCAGTGACGACAGGGGCGGGAATCAGCCCCAGCATTTT
TRBV9	.	.	TRBJ2-2	CASSVVPTGELFF	TGTGCCAGCAGCGTGGTACCTACCGGGGAGCTGTTTTTT
TRBV6-5	TRBD2	few	TRBJ2-5	CASSYQPPTSAETQYF	TGTGCCAGCAGTTACCAGCCCCCGACTAGCGCAGAGACCCAGTACTTC
TRBV9	.	.	TRBJ1-1	CASSFLRGPGGTEAFF	TGTGCCAGCAGCTTCCTCCGGGGCCCTGGAGGCACTGAAGCTTTCTTT
TRBV11-2	.	.	TRBJ2-3	CASSRGTPPSTDTQYF	TGTGCCAGCAGCCGCGGGACTCCCCCATCCACAGATACGCAGTATTTT
TRBV19	.	.	TRBJ2-3	CATSLQDFRTDTQYF	TGTGCCACCAGCCTTCAGGACTTTCGCACAGATACGCAGTATTTT
TRBV10-2	.	.	TRBJ2-7	CASRVSGVHEQYF	TGCGCCAGCAGGGTGTCAGGGGTACACGAGCAGTACTTC
TRBV20-1	.	.	TRBJ1-2	CSATDPGGYTF	TGCAGTGCCACTGACCCCGGCGGCTACACCTTC
TRBV5-1	.	.	TRBJ1-2	CASRPEPQRLGGYTF	TGCGCCAGCAGACCCGAACCTCAACGGCTCGGAGGCTACACCTTC
TRBV19	.	.	TRBJ1-2	CASSIGRANYGYTF	TGTGCCAGTAGTATAGGGCGAGCTAACTATGGCTACACCTTC
TRBV6-1	TRBD2	.	TRBJ2-7	CASRDVGLAVSEQYF	TGTGCCAGCAGGGATGTGGGACTAGCGGTCTCCGAGCAGTACTTC
TRBV18	.	.	TRBJ2-7	CASSPSPVLPEQYF	TGTGCCAGCTCACCGTCCCCAGTCCTCCCCGAGCAGTACTTC
TRBV9	TRBD2	.	TRBJ2-3	CASSVVAGGTDTQYF	TGTGCCAGCAGCGTAGTAGCGGGGGGGACGGATACGCAGTATTTT
TRBV6-5	TRBD2	.	TRBJ2-3	CASSYSGGVSTDTQYF	TGTGCCAGCAGTTACTCGGGGGGGGTTAGCACAGATACGCAGTATTTT
TRBV11-2	TRBD1	.	TRBJ1-1	CASSFRDRGPVDTEAFF	TGTGCCAGCAGCTTCCGGGACAGGGGGCCGGTGGACACTGAAGCTTTCTTT
TRBV7-2	.	.	TRBJ2-7	CASSPFVPNYEQYF	TGTGCCAGCAGTCCGTTCGTCCCGAACTACGAGCAGTACTTC
TRBV5-6	.	few	TRBJ1-4	CASSLVGGMTVNEKLFF	TGTGCCAGCAGCTTGGTAGGGGGGATGACAGTCAATGAAAAACTGTTTTTT
TRBV29-1	TRBD2	medium-sized	TRBJ2-7	CSVEGQGGTSGSSYEQYF	TGCAGCGTTGAGGGACAGGGGGGGACTAGCGGGAGCTCCTACGAGCAGTACTTC
TRBV19	.	once	TRBJ2-7	CASSTSGVTYEQYF	TGTGCCAGTAGTACTTCCGGGGTTACCTACGAGCAGTACTTC
TRBV27	TRBD1	.	TRBJ2-2	CASSHRQGARKAGELFF	TGTGCCAGCAGCCACCGACAGGGGGCGCGGAAGGCCGGGGAGCTGTTTTTT
TRBV19	.	.	TRBJ2-1	CASTQGGMFNEQFF	TGTGCCAGTACCCAGGGGGGGATGTTCAATGAGCAGTTCTTC
TRBV5-4	.	.	TRBJ2-5	CASSLGGTGVSKTQYF	TGTGCCAGCAGCTTGGGAGGGACGGGCGTCTCGAAGACCCAGTACTTC
TRBV18	.	.	TRBJ2-3	CASSPPGSRTDTQYF	TGTGCCAGCTCACCCCCCGGGTCGAGGACAGATACGCAGTATTTT
TRBV10-2	TRBD2	once	TRBJ2-7	CASSFYSGGAYEQYF	TGCGCCAGCAGTTTCTATAGCGGGGGCGCCTACGAGCAGTACTTC
TRBV11-2	TRBD1	.	TRBJ2-1	CASSFLRDRDHNEQFF	TGTGCCAGCAGCTTTCTCCGGGACAGGGACCACAATGAGCAGTTCTTC
TRBV30	.	.	TRBJ2-1	CAWSLSSYNEQFF	TGTGCCTGGAGTCTCAGCTCCTACAATGAGCAGTTCTTC